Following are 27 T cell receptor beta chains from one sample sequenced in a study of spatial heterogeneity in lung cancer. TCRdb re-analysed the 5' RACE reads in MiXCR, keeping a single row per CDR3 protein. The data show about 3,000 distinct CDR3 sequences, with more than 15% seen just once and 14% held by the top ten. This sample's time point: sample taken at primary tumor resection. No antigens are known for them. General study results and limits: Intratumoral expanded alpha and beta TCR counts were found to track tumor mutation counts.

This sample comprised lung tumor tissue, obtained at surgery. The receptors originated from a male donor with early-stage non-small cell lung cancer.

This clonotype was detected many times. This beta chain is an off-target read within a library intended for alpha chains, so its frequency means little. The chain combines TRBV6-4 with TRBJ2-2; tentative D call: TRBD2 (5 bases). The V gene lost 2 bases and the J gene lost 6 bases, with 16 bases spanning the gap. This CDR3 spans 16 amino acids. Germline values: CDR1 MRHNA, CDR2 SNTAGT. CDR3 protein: CASSDGRDSGSGELFF. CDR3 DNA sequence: TGTGCCAGCAGTGACGGGAGAGATTCTGGTTCCGGGGAGCTGTTTTTT.

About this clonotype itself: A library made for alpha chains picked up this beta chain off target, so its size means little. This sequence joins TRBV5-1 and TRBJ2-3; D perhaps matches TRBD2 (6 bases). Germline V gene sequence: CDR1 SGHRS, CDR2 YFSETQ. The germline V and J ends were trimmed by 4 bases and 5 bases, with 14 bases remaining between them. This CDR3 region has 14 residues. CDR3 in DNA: TGCGCCAGCAGCGCCCGACTAGGGGTAGATACGCAGTATTTT. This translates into CASSARLGVDTQYF. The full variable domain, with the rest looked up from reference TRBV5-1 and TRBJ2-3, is KAGVTQTPRYLIKTRGQQVTLSCSPISGHRSVSWYQQTPGQGLQFLFEYFSETQRNKGNFPGRFSGRQFSNSRSEMNVSTLELGDSALYLCASSARLGVDTQYFGPGTRLTVL.

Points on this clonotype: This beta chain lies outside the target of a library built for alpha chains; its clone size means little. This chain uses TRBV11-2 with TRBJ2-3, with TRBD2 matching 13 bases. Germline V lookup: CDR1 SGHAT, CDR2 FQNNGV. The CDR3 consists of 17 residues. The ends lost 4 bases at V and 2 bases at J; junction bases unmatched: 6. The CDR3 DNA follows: TGTGCCAGCAGCTCCCCGGGACTAGCGGGGTCCACAGATACGCAGTATTTT. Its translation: CASSSPGLAGSTDTQYF.

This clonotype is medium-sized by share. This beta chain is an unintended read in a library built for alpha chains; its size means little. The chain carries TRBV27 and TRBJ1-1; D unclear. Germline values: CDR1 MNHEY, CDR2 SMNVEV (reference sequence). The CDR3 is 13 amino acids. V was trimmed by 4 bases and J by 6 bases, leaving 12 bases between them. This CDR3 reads CASSSPVSPEAFF. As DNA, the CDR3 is TGTGCCAGCAGTTCCCCGGTTAGCCCTGAAGCTTTCTTT.

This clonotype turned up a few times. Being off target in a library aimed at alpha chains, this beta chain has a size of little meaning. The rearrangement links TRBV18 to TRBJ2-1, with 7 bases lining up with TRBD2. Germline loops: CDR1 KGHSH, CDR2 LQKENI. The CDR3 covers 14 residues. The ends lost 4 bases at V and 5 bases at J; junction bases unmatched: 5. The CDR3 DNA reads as TGTGCCAGCTCACTGCGGGGGAGTGACAATGAGCAGTTCTTC. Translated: CASSLRGSDNEQFF.

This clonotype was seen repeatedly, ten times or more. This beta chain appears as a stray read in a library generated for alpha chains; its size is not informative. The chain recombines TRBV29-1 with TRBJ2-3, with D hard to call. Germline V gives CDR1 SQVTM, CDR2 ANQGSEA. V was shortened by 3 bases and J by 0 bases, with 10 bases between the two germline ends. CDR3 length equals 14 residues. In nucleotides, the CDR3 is TGCAGCGTTGACCTGGAGACTAGCACAGATACGCAGTATTTT. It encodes CSVDLETSTDTQYF.

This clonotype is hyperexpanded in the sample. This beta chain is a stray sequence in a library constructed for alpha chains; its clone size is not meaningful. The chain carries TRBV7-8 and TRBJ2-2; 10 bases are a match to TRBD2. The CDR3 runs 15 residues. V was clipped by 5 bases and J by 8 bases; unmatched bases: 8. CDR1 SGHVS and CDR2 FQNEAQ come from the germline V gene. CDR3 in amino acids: CASSQREGPSGELFF. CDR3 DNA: TGTGCCAGCAGCCAGCGGGAGGGCCCTTCGGGGGAGCTGTTTTTT.

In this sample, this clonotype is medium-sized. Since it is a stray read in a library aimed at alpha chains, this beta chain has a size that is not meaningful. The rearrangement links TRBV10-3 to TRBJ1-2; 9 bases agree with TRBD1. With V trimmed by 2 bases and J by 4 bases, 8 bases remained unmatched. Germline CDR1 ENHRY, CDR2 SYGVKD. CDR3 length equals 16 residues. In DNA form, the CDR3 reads TGTGCCATCAGTGAGAGTGGGGGACAGGGCGTCTATGGCTACACCTTC. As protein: CAISESGGQGVYGYTF.

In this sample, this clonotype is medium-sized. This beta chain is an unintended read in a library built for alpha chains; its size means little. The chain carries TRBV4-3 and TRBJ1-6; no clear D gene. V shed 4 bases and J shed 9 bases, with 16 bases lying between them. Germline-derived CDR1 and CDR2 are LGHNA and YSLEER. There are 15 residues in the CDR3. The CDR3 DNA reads TGCGCCAGCAGCCGAGCTATGGACTACGGTTCACCCCTCCACTTT. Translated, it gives CASSRAMDYGSPLHF.

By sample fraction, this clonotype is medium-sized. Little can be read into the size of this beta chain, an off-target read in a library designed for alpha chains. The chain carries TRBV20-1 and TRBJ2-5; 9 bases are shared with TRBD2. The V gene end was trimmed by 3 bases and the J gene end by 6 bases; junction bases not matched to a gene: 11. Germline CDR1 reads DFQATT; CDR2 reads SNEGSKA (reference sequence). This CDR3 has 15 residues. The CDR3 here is CSASHWRGGAKTQYF. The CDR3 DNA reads TGCAGTGCTAGCCACTGGCGGGGGGGCGCGAAGACCCAGTACTTC.

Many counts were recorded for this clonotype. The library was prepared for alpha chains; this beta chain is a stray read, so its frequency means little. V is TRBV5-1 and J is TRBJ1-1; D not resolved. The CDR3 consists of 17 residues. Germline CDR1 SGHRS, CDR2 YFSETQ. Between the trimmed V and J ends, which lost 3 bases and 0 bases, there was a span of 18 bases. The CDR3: CASSSTGIGWLNTEAFF. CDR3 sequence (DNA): TGCGCCAGCAGCTCCACGGGGATAGGGTGGCTGAACACTGAAGCTTTCTTT.

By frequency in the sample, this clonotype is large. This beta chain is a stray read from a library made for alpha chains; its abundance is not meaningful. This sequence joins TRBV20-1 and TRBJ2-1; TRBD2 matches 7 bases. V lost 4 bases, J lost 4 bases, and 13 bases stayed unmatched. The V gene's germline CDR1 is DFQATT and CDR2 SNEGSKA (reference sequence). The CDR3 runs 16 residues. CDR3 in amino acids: CSANPTSSLGYNEQFF. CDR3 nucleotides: TGCAGTGCTAACCCGACTAGCTCCTTAGGGTACAATGAGCAGTTCTTC.

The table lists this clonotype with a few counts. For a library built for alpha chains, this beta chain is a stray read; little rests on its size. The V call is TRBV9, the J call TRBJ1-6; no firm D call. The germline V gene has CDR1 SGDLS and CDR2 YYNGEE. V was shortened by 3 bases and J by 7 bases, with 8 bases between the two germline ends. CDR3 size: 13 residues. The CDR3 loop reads CASSAENNSPLHF. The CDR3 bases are TGTGCCAGCAGCGCCGAAAACAATTCACCCCTCCACTTT.

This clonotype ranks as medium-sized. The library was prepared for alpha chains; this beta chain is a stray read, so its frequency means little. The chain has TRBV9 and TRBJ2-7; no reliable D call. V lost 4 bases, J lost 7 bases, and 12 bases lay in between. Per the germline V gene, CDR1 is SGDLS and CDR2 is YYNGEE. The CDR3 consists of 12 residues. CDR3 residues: CASSNTFGEQYF. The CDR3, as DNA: TGTGCCAGCAGCAACACTTTTGGGGAGCAGTACTTC.

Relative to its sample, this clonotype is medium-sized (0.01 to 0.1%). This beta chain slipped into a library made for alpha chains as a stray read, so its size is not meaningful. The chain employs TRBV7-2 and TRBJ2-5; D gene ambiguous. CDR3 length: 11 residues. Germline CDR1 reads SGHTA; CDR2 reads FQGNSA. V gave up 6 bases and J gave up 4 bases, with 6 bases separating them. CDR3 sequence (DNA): TGTGCCAGCAGTATCCGAGAGACCCAGTACTTC. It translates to CASSIRETQYF.

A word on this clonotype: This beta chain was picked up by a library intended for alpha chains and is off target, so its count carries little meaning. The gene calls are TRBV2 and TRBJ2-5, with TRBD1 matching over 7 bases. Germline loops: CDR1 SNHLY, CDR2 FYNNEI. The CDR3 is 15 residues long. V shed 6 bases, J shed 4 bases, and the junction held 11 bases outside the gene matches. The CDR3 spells CASRPTGMWSETQYF. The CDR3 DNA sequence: TGTGCCAGCAGACCGACAGGGATGTGGTCAGAGACCCAGTACTTC.

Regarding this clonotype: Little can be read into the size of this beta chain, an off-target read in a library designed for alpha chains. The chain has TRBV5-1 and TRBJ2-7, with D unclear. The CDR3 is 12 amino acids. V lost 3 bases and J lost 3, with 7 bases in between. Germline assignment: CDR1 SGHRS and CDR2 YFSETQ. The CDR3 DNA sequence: TGCGCCAGCAGCTCAAGCTACTACGAGCAGTACTTC. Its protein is CASSSSYYEQYF.

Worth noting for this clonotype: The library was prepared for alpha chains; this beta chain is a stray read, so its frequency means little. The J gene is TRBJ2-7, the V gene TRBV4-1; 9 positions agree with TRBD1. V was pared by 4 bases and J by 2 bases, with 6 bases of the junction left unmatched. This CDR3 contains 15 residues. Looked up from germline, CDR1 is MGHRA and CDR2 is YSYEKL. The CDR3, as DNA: TGCGCCAGCAGCCGAACTTGGACAGGGGCCTACGAGCAGTACTTC. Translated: CASSRTWTGAYEQYF.

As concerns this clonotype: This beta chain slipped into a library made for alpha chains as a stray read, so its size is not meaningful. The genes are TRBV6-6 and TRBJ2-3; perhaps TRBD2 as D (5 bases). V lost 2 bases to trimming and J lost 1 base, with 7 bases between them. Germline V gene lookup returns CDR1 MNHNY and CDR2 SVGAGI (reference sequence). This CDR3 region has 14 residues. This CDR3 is CASSYLEGTDTQYF. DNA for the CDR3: TGTGCCAGCAGTTACCTGGAGGGCACAGATACGCAGTATTTT.

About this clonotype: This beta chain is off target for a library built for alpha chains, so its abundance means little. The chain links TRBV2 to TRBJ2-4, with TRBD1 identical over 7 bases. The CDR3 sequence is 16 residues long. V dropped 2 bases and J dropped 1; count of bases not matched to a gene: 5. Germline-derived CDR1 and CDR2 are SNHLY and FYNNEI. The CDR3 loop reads CASSEYLTGAKNIQYF. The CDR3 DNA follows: TGTGCCAGCAGTGAATATTTGACAGGGGCCAAAAACATTCAGTACTTC. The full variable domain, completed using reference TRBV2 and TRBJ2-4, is EPEVTQTPSHQVTQMGQEVILRCVPISNHLYFYWYRQILGQKVEFLVSFYNNEISEKSEIFDDQFSVERPDGSNFTLKIRSTKLEDSAMYFCASSEYLTGAKNIQYFGAGTRLSVL.

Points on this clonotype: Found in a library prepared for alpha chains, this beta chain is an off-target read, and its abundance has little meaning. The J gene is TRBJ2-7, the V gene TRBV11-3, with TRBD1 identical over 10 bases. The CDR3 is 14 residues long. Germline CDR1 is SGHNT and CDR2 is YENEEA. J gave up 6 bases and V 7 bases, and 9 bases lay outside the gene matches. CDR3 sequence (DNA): TGTGCCAGCACCCTAATGGACAGGGGGTGCGAGCAGTACTTC. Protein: CASTLMDRGCEQYF. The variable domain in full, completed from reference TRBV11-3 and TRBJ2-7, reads EAGVVQSPRYKIIEKKQPVAFWCNPISGHNTLYWYLQNLGQGPELLIRYENEEAVDDSQLPKDRFSAERLKGVDSTLKIQPAELGDSAVYLCASTLMDRGCEQYFGPGTRLTVT.

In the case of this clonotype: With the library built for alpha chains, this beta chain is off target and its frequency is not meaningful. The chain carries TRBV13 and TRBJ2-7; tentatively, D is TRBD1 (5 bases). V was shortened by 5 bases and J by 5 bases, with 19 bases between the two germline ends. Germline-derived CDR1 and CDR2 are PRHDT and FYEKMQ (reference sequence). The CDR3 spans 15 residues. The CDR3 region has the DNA TGTGCCAGCAGCGTCATACTGGGGCAGATCCACGAGCAGTACTTC. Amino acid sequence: CASSVILGQIHEQYF.

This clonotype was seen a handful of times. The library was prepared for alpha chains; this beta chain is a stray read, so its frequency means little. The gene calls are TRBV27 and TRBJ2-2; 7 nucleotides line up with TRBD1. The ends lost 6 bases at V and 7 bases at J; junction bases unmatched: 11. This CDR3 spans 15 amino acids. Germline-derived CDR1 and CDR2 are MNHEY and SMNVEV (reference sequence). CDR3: CASSQRQGPGGELFF. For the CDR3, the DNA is TGTGCCAGCAGCCAGCGACAGGGTCCCGGCGGGGAGCTGTTTTTT.

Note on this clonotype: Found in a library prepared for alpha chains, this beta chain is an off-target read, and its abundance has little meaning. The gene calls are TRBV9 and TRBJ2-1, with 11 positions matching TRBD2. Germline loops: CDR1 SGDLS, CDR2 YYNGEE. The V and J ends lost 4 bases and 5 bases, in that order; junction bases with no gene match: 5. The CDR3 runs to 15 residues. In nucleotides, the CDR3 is TGTGCCAGCAGCACTAGCGGGGGCGTACACAATGAGCAGTTCTTC. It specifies CASSTSGGVHNEQFF.

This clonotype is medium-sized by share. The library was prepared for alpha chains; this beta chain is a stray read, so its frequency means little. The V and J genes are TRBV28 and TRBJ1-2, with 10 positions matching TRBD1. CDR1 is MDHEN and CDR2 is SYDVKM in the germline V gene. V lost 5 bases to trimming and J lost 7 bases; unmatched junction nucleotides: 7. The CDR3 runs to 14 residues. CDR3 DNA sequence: TGTGCCAGCAGTATCGACAGGGGGCTCGGTGGCTACACCTTC. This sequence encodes CASSIDRGLGGYTF.

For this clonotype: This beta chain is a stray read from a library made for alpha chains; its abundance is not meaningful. The CDR3: CASSSTPTGDSGNTIYF. CDR3 nucleotide sequence: TGTGCCAGCAGCTCTACCCCGACAGGGGACTCTGGAAACACCATATATTTT. The genes are TRBV11-2 and TRBJ1-3; TRBD1 aligns across 8 bases. Germline V gene data show CDR1 as SGHAT and CDR2 as FQNNGV. With 4 bases clipped from V and 0 bases from J, the junction kept 8 bases outside the gene matches. The CDR3 contains 17 residues.

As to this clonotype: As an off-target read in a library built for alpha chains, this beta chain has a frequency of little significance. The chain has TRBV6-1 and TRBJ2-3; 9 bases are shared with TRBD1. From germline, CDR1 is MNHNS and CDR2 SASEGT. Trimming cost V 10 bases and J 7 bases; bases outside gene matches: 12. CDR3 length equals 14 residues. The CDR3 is CATKVGQGSHTQYF. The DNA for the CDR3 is TGTGCCACAAAGGTGGGACAGGGCTCCCATACGCAGTATTTT.